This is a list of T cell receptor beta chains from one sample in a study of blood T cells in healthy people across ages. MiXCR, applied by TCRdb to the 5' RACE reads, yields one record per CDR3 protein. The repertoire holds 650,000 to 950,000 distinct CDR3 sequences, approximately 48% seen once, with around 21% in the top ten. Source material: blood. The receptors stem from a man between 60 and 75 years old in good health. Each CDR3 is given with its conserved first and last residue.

CDR3: CASSPRDWGVGEAFF
J: TRBJ1-1
V: TRBV7-8

CDR3: CSASGEGGGYTF
J: TRBJ1-2
V: TRBV20-1

CDR3: CASTLIRWAGGEETQYF
J: TRBJ2-5
V: TRBV7-2

CDR3: CASSAGQRIYLYEQYF
J: TRBJ2-7
V: TRBV2

CDR3: CASRVLNEQFF
J: TRBJ2-1
V: TRBV27

CDR3: CASSPDRAGGDYTF
J: TRBJ1-2
V: TRBV27

CDR3: CASSGVLNSPLHF
J: TRBJ1-6
V: TRBV12-3/TRBV12-4

CDR3: CASSLVDNGMGTYGYEQYF
J: TRBJ2-7
V: TRBV11-2

CDR3: CASSRNGLAGGRYNEQFF
J: TRBJ2-1
V: TRBV5-1

CDR3: CAWSVLAYEQFF
J: TRBJ2-1
V: TRBV30

CDR3: CSGRGPSSYNEQFF
J: TRBJ2-1
V: TRBV20-1

CDR3: CATSGQDYGYTF
J: TRBJ1-2
V: TRBV10-3

CDR3: CASSNRRTGFSYGYTF
J: TRBJ1-2
V: TRBV21-1